Listed here are 28 T cell receptor beta chains from one sample, sequenced in a study of blood T cell repertoires in COVID-19. Generated by immunoSEQ multiplex PCR, the TCRdb table keeps only in-frame clones and is missing some. The sample carries some 83,000 clones, 80% recorded once. Sequences were obtained from peripheral blood. The receptors were sampled from a man in his sixties with active or convalescent COVID-19.

This clone turned up a few times. V is TRBV5-1 and J is TRBJ2-7, with D unclear. V was pared by 0 bases and J by 6 bases, with 13 bases between. Germline CDR1 reads SGHRS; CDR2 reads YFSETQ. This CDR3 is 14 amino acids long. CDR3 sequence reads: CASSLVGLLAEQYF. DNA for the CDR3: TGCGCCAGCAGCTTGGTTGGCCTGCTTGCCGAGCAGTACTTC. Variable domain in full (rest from reference TRBV5-1 and TRBJ2-7): KAGVTQTPRYLIKTRGQQVTLSCSPISGHRSVSWYQQTPGQGLQFLFEYFSETQRNKGNFPGRFSGRQFSNSRSEMNVSTLELGDSALYLCASSLVGLLAEQYFGPGTRLTVT.

The V gene is TRBV5-5, the J gene TRBJ2-7, with 9 bases fitting TRBD2. Germline V gene data show CDR1 as SGHKS and CDR2 as YYEKEE (reference sequence). Trimming removed 3 bases from V and 3 bases from J; junction bases left unmatched: 7. The CDR3 length is 15 residues. The CDR3 DNA is TGTGCCAGCAGCTCCAGACTAGCGGTTGGCTACGAGCAGTACTTC. It translates to CASSSRLAVGYEQYF.

V gene TRBV5-6 combines with J gene TRBJ2-7; possibly TRBD2 for D (5 bases). The CDR3 extends over 16 amino acids. The ends were cut back, 2 bases at V and 3 bases at J, with 18 bases in the middle. Per germline, CDR1 SGHDT and CDR2 YYEEEE. The CDR3, as DNA: TGTGCCAGCAGCTTTGGCCGCGAGGGATTGGACTACGAGCAGTACTTC. Its protein product is CASSFGREGLDYEQYF.

V gene TRBV3-1 (or the pseudogene TRBV3-2) combines with J gene TRBJ1-5; 8 bases align to TRBD1. Germline V lookup: CDR1 LGHDT, CDR2 YNNKEL (reference sequence). The ends lost 0 bases at V and 7 bases at J; junction bases unmatched: 5. This CDR3 is built from 15 residues. CDR3 amino acids: CASSQEWTGRQPQHF. CDR3 DNA sequence: TGTGCCAGCAGCCAAGAGTGGACAGGGCGCCAGCCCCAGCATTTT.

This chain joins TRBV7-2 and TRBJ2-2; D is possibly TRBD1 (6 bases). CDR1 and CDR2 from the germline V gene are SGHTA and FQGNSA. The V end lost 7 bases, the J end lost 3 bases, and 9 bases lay between the germline ends. The length of the CDR3 is 13 residues. The CDR3 region is CASNTGYTGELFF. The CDR3 DNA reads TGTGCCAGCAACACAGGGTACACCGGGGAGCTGTTTTTT.

This chain links TRBV5-4 with TRBJ2-3, with no clear D. The CDR3 length is 16 residues. Trimming stripped 1 base from V and 4 bases from J, with 16 bases between. Germline loops: CDR1 SGHNT, CDR2 YYREEE (reference sequence). The CDR3 sequence: CASSLRVLVESDTQYF. CDR3 bases: TGTGCCAGCAGCTTGCGAGTCCTAGTGGAGTCAGATACGCAGTATTTT.

This chain uses TRBV5-6 with TRBJ2-7; TRBD1 is a possible D gene (5 bases). The CDR3 contains 17 residues. Germline values: CDR1 SGHDT, CDR2 YYEEEE. V lost 1 base and J 7 bases, leaving 24 bases between the germline ends. The CDR3 coding sequence is TGTGCCAGCAGCTTGATCGCCCCGGACACTTTCTTTCGGGAGCAGTACTTC. It codes for CASSLIAPDTFFREQYF.

The V and J genes are TRBV7-9 and TRBJ2-1; perhaps TRBD1 as D (6 bases). This CDR3 is built from 14 residues. V lost 8 bases to trimming and J lost 4 bases, with 15 bases between them. CDR1 SEHNR and CDR2 FQNEAQ come from the germline V gene (reference sequence). DNA for the CDR3: TGTGCCAGCGTCTGGGACACAGCTTACAATGAGCAGTTCTTC. It encodes CASVWDTAYNEQFF.

This sequence joins TRBV5-4 and TRBJ2-6; D might be TRBD2 (6 bases). The CDR3 sequence is 17 residues long. Germline V gene lookup returns CDR1 SGHNT and CDR2 YYREEE (reference sequence). Trimming stripped 3 bases from V and 0 bases from J, with 13 bases between. The CDR3 region is CASSWRGRLSGANVLTF. For the CDR3, the DNA is TGTGCCAGCAGCTGGCGGGGTAGACTCTCTGGGGCCAACGTCCTGACTTTC.

This clone was seen a handful of times. The chain uses TRBV18 and TRBJ2-7, with D perhaps matching TRBD2 (6 bases). The V and J ends lost 3 bases and 4 bases respectively, with 16 bases between them. The length of the CDR3 is 15 residues. CDR1 and CDR2 (germline): KGHSH, LQKENI. CDR3 amino acids: CASSPGTPPAYEQYF. Here the CDR3 DNA reads TGTGCCAGCTCACCTGGGACTCCCCCCGCGTACGAGCAGTACTTC.

This chain uses TRBV3-1 (or the pseudogene TRBV3-2) with TRBJ2-3, with 15 bases lining up with TRBD2. Germline CDR1 reads LGHDT; CDR2 reads YNNKEL (reference sequence). The V gene end was trimmed by 5 bases and the J gene end by 1 base; junction bases not matched to a gene: 4. The CDR3 covers 17 residues. The CDR3 bases are TGTGCCAGCAGCGGACTAGCGGGGGGGCGTGGCACAGATACGCAGTATTTT. The encoded protein is CASSGLAGGRGTDTQYF.

The chain couples TRBV11-3 to TRBJ1-4; D is perhaps TRBD1 (5 bases). CDR3 length equals 18 residues. In germline, CDR1 is SGHNT, CDR2 YENEEA. V dropped 5 bases and J dropped 7 bases, with 26 bases sitting between them. For the CDR3, the DNA is TGTGCCAGCAGCGTCTTAGGTACAGGCCCCCAATTTGGTGAAAAACTGTTTTTT. It is translated as CASSVLGTGPQFGEKLFF.

J is TRBJ1-1 and V is TRBV5-1; TRBD1 is a possible D gene (5 bases). The V gene lost 6 bases and the J gene lost 0 bases, with 12 bases spanning the gap. The V gene's germline CDR1 is SGHRS and CDR2 YFSETQ. The CDR3 sequence is 14 residues long. The CDR3: CASTVTGMNTEAFF. DNA for the CDR3: TGCGCCAGCACGGTTACAGGCATGAACACTGAAGCTTTCTTT. Supplemented by reference TRBV5-1 and TRBJ1-1, the full variable domain reads KAGVTQTPRYLIKTRGQQVTLSCSPISGHRSVSWYQQTPGQGLQFLFEYFSETQRNKGNFPGRFSGRQFSNSRSEMNVSTLELGDSALYLCASTVTGMNTEAFFGQGTRLTVV.

The V gene is TRBV7-9, the J gene TRBJ1-5, with a weak D call TRBD1 (5 bases). Per germline, CDR1 SEHNR and CDR2 FQNEAQ (reference sequence). This CDR3 comprises 15 residues. Trimming left V 1 base short and J 0 bases short, with 7 bases between. The CDR3 loop is CASSLGQYSNQPQHF. The CDR3 coding sequence is TGTGCCAGCAGCTTAGGACAGTATAGCAATCAGCCCCAGCATTTT.

The chain combines TRBV6-2 or TRBV6-3 with TRBJ2-1, with a weak D call TRBD2 (5 bases). V lost 8 bases and J 5 bases, leaving 16 bases between the germline ends. Germline V gene sequence: CDR1 MNHEY, CDR2 SVGEGT. This CDR3 has 14 residues. The CDR3 protein is CASCPPRAHNEQFF. In DNA, the CDR3 is TGTGCCAGCTGCCCGCCGCGGGCCCACAATGAGCAGTTCTTC.

The chain recombines TRBV19 with TRBJ1-5; D unclear. The V gene lost 7 bases and the J gene lost 9 bases, with 19 bases spanning the gap. Germline values: CDR1 LNHDA, CDR2 SQIVND (reference sequence). The CDR3 extends over 14 amino acids. The CDR3 DNA reads as TGTGCCAGTACCCCGGCACAGCTCCTATGGCCCCAGCATTTT. This translates into CASTPAQLLWPQHF.

This clone appeared a few times. This sequence joins TRBV7-9 and TRBJ2-1; 8 nucleotides align to TRBD1. The CDR3 is 15 residues long. V shed 5 bases, J shed 5 bases, and the junction held 8 bases outside the gene matches. CDR1 is SEHNR, CDR2 FQNEAQ, per germline (reference sequence). The CDR3 loop reads CASSPRTGYHNEQFF. As DNA, the CDR3 is TGTGCCAGCAGCCCTCGGACAGGGTACCACAATGAGCAGTTCTTC. The whole variable domain, filled in from reference TRBV7-9 and TRBJ2-1, reads DTGVSQNPRHKITKRGQNVTFRCDPISEHNRLYWYRQTLGQGPEFLTYFQNEAQLEKSRLLSDRFSAERPKGSFSTLEIQRTEQGDSAMYLCASSPRTGYHNEQFFGPGTRLTVL.

The CDR3 DNA reads as TGTGCCAGCAGCTTAACCGGAGGTGGCAATCAGCCCCAGCATTTT. Translating it yields CASSLTGGGNQPQHF. The V and J genes are TRBV7-9 and TRBJ1-5; D gene uncertain. The germline V and J ends were trimmed by 2 bases and 2 bases, with 10 bases remaining between them. Germline lookup yields CDR1 SEHNR and CDR2 FQNEAQ (reference sequence). The CDR3 runs 15 residues.

The chain couples TRBV7-9 to TRBJ1-2, with D perhaps TRBD1 (6 bases). Trimming took off 5 bases at V and 6 bases at J, with 25 bases between the two ends. Germline lookup yields CDR1 SEHNR and CDR2 FQNEAQ (reference sequence). The CDR3 has 17 residues. The CDR3 DNA reads as TGTGCCAGCAGCCCCCGGGTCGGCAGGGGTCGCGCTGATGGCTACACCTTC. This codes for CASSPRVGRGRADGYTF.

This chain connects TRBV5-8 to TRBJ2-7; possible D gene TRBD1, 5 bases. Germline CDR1 and CDR2: SGHTS and YDEGEE. CDR3 length: 12 residues. V was pared by 4 bases and J by 7 bases, with 12 bases between. The CDR3 sequence: CASSPLGVEQYF. The DNA for the CDR3 is TGTGCCAGCAGCCCCCTAGGGGTAGAGCAGTACTTC.

This clone has just one count. This chain uses TRBV7-2 with TRBJ1-2; D remains ambiguous. This CDR3 comprises 14 residues. Germline V gene sequence: CDR1 SGHTA, CDR2 FQGNSA. Between the trimmed V and J ends, which lost 5 bases and 7 bases, there was a span of 17 bases. The CDR3 spells CASSPLTPGGGYTF. CDR3 nucleotide sequence: TGTGCCAGCAGCCCGCTGACACCAGGTGGTGGCTACACCTTC.

This clone was counted once. The chain couples TRBV7-9 to TRBJ2-7; 8 bases agree with TRBD1. The CDR3 sequence is 12 residues long. Germline V CDR1 and CDR2: SEHNR, FQNEAQ (reference sequence). After removal of 10 bases from V and 0 bases from J, the junction contained 2 bases not matched to a gene. CDR3 in amino acids: CATTGGSYEQYF. The CDR3 bases are TGTGCCACTACAGGGGGCTCCTACGAGCAGTACTTC.

The chain has TRBV12-3 or TRBV12-4 and TRBJ1-2, with D possibly matching TRBD1 (5 bases). The CDR3 loop spans 13 amino acids. V gave up 6 bases and J gave up 6 bases, with 14 bases separating them. CDR3 sequence (DNA): TGTGCCAGCAGCCTGGGGGGAGCCCATGGCTACACCTTC. Translation gives CASSLGGAHGYTF.

The chain is built from TRBV5-5 and TRBJ2-1; 13 bases fit TRBD2. V was clipped by 3 bases and J by 4 bases; unmatched bases: 7. The CDR3 is 17 residues long. The germline gives CDR1 SGHKS, CDR2 YYEKEE (reference sequence). The CDR3 loop reads CASSSGLAGFIYNEQFF. The CDR3 region has the DNA TGTGCCAGCAGCTCGGGACTAGCGGGGTTCATATACAATGAGCAGTTCTTC.

The chain carries TRBV24-1 and TRBJ2-3, with D unresolved. The CDR3 spans 11 residues. Germline V CDR1 and CDR2: KGHDR, SFDVKD. V lost 3 bases to trimming and J lost 7 bases, with 4 bases between them. CDR3 sequence: CATSDTHTQYF. CDR3 bases: TGTGCCACCAGTGATACTCATACGCAGTATTTT.

The CDR3 sequence is CASSLAESGGLQYF. Here the CDR3 DNA reads TGTGCCAGCAGCTTAGCCGAGAGCGGGGGCCTGCAGTATTTT. V usage is TRBV7-9 and J usage is TRBJ2-3, with 8 bases matching TRBD2. The germline V gene encodes CDR1 SEHNR and CDR2 FQNEAQ (reference sequence). The J segment lost 11 bases and the V segment lost 0 bases, leaving 7 bases of the junction unmatched. The CDR3 length is 14 residues.

The J gene is TRBJ2-3, the V gene TRBV15; TRBD2 is a possible D gene (7 bases). Germline V CDR1 and CDR2: LNHNV, YYDKDF (reference sequence). Trimming removed 0 bases at V and 5 bases at J, with 18 bases between. The CDR3 length is 17 residues. CDR3 in amino acids: CATSREGLSVQGDTQYF. In DNA, the CDR3 is TGTGCCACCAGCAGAGAGGGACTATCGGTACAGGGAGATACGCAGTATTTT.

V and J are TRBV4-3 and TRBJ1-6, with 10 bases aligning to TRBD1. Germline assignment: CDR1 LGHNA and CDR2 YSLEER. The V gene end was trimmed by 0 bases and the J gene end by 9 bases; junction bases not matched to a gene: 2. The CDR3 length is 15 residues. DNA of the CDR3: TGCGCCAGCAGCCAAGAATGGACAGGGGGTTCACCCCTCCACTTT. Protein product: CASSQEWTGGSPLHF.